The rows below give T cell receptor beta chains drawn from one sample of a study of cytomegalovirus exposure and HLA in healthy donors. Generated by immunoSEQ multiplex PCR, the TCRdb table keeps only in-frame clones and is missing some. The sample has hundreds of thousands of clones; 80% to 90% are singletons. Sequences were obtained from PBMCs. Receptors were obtained from a young man in good health and CMV-seronegative. CDR3s include the opening cysteine and the closing phenylalanine or tryptophan.

>13|TRBV15|TRBJ1-2
CATSSGTGYGYTF
>13|TRBV6-5|TRBJ1-5
CASARSPYQPQHF
>13|TRBV5-5|TRBJ2-3
CASSLVGADTQYF
>13|TRBV2|TRBJ2-7
CASMGTGVYEQYF
>16|TRBV2|TRBJ1-6
CASSEDWTGGSSPLHF
>15|TRBV18|TRBJ1-4
CASSLSGIGNEKLFF
>15|TRBV2|TRBJ2-5
CASNQADSGGETQYF
>14|TRBV6-4|TRBJ2-1
CASSVGGSLNEQFF
>13|TRBV5-1|TRBJ2-5
CASSSGGEETQYF
>16|TRBV6-5|TRBJ1-3
CASSYSNQGDGNTIYF
>20|TRBV4-3|TRBJ1-4
CASSQLFGGQGASTNEKLFF
>13|TRBV28|TRBJ2-7
CASKSGQAYEQYF
>12|TRBV6-5|TRBJ2-7
CASSPFGQGSFF
>12|TRBV2|TRBJ1-2
CASRVGGYGYTF
>14|TRBV5-6|TRBJ2-7
CASSRRGQPYEQYF
>14|TRBV6-5|TRBJ1-1
CASSYDWMNTEAFF
>14|TRBV27|TRBJ1-1
CASRVDRVDTEAFF